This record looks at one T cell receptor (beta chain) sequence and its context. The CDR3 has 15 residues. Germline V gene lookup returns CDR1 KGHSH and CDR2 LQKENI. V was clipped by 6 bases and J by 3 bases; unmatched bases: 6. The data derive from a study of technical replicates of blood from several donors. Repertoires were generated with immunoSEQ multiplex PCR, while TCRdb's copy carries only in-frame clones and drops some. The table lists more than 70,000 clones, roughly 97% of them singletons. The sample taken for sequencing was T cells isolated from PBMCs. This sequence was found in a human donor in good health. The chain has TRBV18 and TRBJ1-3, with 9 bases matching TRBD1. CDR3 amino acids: CASSPGQGVGNTIYF. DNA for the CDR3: TGTGCCAGCTCGCCGGGACAGGGAGTTGGAAACACCATATATTTT.